Detailed here is one TCR beta chain. No antigen is known for it. This entry belongs to a study of T cell clonotyping in hematopoietic cell transplantation. Notes on the study in general: Recipient TCR diversity dropped after transplant; expanded clonotypes rose from day 30 to 180.

Trimming cost V 5 bases and J 2 bases; bases outside gene matches: 14. This CDR3 is built from 17 residues. Per the germline V gene, CDR1 is MDHEN and CDR2 is SYDVKM. The data were produced by immunoSEQ multiplex PCR, yet TCRdb's version contains in-frame clones alone and is incomplete. The sample shows roughly 27,000 clones, approximately 94% of them seen only once. The specimen was peripheral blood mononuclear cells. This rearrangement joins TRBV28 to TRBJ2-7, with 8 positions matching TRBD1. The sequence came from a man aged 45-60 years in good health. Some clones in this sample may be carry-over from other donors' samples. This chain's CDR3 is CASSQIHYDRGTYEQYF. CDR3 coding DNA: TGTGCCAGCAGTCAGATCCACTATGACAGGGGAACCTACGAGCAGTACTTC.